The entry that follows covers one T cell receptor beta chain sequence. The data were obtained in a study of blood T cell repertoires in COVID-19. Study summary: Acute and convalescent COVID-19 specimens originated in the United States, Italy and Spain. T cells, B-cell-depleted T cells, or PBMCs supplied cDNA or gDNA.

V was clipped by 0 bases and J by 1 base, with 13 bases between them. The germline V gene encodes CDR1 LGHNA and CDR2 YSLEER. The CDR3 contains 16 residues. In the source study's methods: Researchers report that nucleated cell counts were estimated from reference gene primer amplification. Method: immunoSEQ multiplex PCR; TCRdb's copy keeps in-frame clones and lacks some. The V and J calls and the clone size are those of that table, but D and trimming were determined from the DNA. The sample has 150,000 or so clones; roughly 88% are singletons. This chain joins TRBV4-3 and TRBJ2-7; D is uncertain. This receptor was taken from a woman aged 45-59 years in a cohort sampled during active or convalescent COVID-19. The material sequenced was peripheral blood. CDR3 in DNA: TGCGCCAGCAGCCAAGATTCCTCCTCCTCGTCCTACGAGCAGTACTTC. Its translation is CASSQDSSSSSYEQYF.